This section outlines one T cell receptor beta chain sequence together with its context. RNA totalling about 0.5 to 1 ug underwent reverse transcription with random hexamers. TCRdb re-analysed the immunoSEQ multiplex PCR reads in MiXCR, keeping a single row per CDR3 protein. The sample lists 95,000 to 150,000 distinct CDR3 sequences; about 95% were seen once. The data belong to a study of CD8 T cells in Susac syndrome. The CDR3 consists of 16 residues. V lost 3 bases, J lost 3 bases, and 18 bases lay in between. CDR1 is SGDLS and CDR2 is YYNGEE in the germline V gene. The clonotype originates from a human donor with Susac syndrome. This chain connects TRBV9 to TRBJ1-2, with D tentatively TRBD1 (6 bases). The sample taken for sequencing was CD8+ T cells from PBMCs. CDR3 sequence: CASSGSWTDLDYGYTF. Here the CDR3 DNA reads TGTGCCAGCAGCGGAAGCTGGACAGACTTAGACTATGGCTACACCTTC.